The clone carrying this TCR beta chain was seen only once. The data derive from a study of blood T cell repertoires in COVID-19. Study-wide context: Samples taken during acute and convalescent COVID-19 were collected in the United States, Italy and Spain. Nucleic acid was either cDNA or gDNA, and it came from T cells, B-cell-depleted T cells, or PBMCs.

Unmatched junction bases numbered 16, after V lost 0 bases and J lost 5 bases. The V gene's germline CDR1 is SGHTA and CDR2 FQGNSA. The CDR3 runs to 19 residues. Sequencing used immunoSEQ multiplex PCR; TCRdb keeps in-frame clones, though not all of them. This sample yields about 200,000 clones, of which roughly 90% are seen a single time; under 2% belongs to the top ten. The chain joins TRBV7-2 to TRBJ2-7; 10 bases agree with TRBD2. This TCR came from a young man with active or convalescent COVID-19. Sequencing used peripheral blood. Here the CDR3 DNA reads TGTGCCAGCAGCTTAGCGCTGCGGCTAGCGGGGGCTCAGGGGGACGAGCAGTACTTC. Translation: CASSLALRLAGAQGDEQYF.